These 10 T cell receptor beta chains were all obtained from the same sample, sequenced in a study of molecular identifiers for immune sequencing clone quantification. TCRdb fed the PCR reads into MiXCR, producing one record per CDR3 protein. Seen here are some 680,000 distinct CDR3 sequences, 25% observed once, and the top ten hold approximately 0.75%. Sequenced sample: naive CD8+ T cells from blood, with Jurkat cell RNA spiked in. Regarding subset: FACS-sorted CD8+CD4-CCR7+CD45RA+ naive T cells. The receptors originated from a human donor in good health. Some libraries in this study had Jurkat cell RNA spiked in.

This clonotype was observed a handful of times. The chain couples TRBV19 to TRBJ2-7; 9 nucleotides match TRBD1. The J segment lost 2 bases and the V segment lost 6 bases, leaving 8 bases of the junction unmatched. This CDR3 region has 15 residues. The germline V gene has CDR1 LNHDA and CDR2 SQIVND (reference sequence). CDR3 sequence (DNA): TGTGCCAGTAGCGAAGGGACAGGGTTGACCTACGAGCAGTACTTC. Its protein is CASSEGTGLTYEQYF.

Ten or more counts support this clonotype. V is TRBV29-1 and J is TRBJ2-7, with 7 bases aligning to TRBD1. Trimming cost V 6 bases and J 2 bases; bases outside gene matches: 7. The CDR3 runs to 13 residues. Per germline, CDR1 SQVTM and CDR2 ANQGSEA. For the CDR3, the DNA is TGCAGCGTGAGAGGACAGGACACCTACGAGCAGTACTTC. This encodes CSVRGQDTYEQYF.

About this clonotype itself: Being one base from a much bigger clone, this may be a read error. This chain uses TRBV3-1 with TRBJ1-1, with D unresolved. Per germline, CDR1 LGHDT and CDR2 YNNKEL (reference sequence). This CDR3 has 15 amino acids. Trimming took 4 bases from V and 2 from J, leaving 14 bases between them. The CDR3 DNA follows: TGTGCCAGCAGCCCAGGCGGTCCGGGCAACACTGAAGCTTTCTTT. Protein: CASSPGGPGNTEAFF.

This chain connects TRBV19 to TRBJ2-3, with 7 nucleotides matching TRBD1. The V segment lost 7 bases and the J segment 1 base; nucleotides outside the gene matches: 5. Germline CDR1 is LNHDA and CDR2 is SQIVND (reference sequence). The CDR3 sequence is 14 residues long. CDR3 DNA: TGTGCCAGTACCTGGGACAGCGGCACAGATACGCAGTATTTT. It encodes CASTWDSGTDTQYF.

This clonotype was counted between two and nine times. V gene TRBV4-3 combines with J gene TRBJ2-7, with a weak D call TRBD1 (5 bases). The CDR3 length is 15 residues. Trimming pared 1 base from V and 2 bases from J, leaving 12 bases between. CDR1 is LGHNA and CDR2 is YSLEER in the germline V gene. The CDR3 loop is CASSQGFSRAYEQYF. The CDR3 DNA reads TGCGCCAGCAGCCAAGGATTTAGCAGGGCCTACGAGCAGTACTTC.

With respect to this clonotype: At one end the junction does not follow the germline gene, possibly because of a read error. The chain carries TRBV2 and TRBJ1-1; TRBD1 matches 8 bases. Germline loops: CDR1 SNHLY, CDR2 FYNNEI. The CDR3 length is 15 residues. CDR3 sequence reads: CASSEAGGLYTEALF. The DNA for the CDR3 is TGTGCCAGCAGCGAAGCAGGGGGCTTGTACACTGAAGCTCTCTTT.

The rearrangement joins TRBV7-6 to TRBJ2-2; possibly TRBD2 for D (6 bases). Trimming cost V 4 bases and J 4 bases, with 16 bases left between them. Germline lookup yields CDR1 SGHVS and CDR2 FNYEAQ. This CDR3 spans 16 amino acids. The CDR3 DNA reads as TGTGCCAGCAGCTCTCCGCAGGGAGGCTCCACCGGGGAGCTGTTTTTT. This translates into CASSSPQGGSTGELFF.

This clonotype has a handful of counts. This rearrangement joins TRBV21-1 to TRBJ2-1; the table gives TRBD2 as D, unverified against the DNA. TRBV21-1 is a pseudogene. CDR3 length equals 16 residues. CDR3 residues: CASSKGCPGGPREQFF. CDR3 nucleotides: TGTGCCAGCAGCAAAGGGTGTCCGGGAGGGCCCCGTGAGCAGTTCTTC.

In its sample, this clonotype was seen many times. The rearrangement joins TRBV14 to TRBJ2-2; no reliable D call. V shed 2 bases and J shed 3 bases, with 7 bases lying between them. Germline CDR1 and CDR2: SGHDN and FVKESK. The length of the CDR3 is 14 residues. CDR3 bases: TGTGCCAGCAGCCAATCGTCCTACACCGGGGAGCTGTTTTTT. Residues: CASSQSSYTGELFF. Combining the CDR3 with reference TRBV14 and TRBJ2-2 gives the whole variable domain EAGVTQFPSHSVIEKGQTVTLRCDPISGHDNLYWYRRVMGKEIKFLLHFVKESKQDESGMPNNRFLAERTGGTYSTLKVQPAELEDSGVYFCASSQSSYTGELFFGEGSRLTVL.

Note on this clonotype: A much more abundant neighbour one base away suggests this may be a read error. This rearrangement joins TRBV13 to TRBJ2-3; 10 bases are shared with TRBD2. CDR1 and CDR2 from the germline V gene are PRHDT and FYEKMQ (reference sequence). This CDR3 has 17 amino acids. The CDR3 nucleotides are TGTGCCGGCAGAGACCTCCAGCGGGAGGGCCTTACCGATACGCAGTATTTT. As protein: CAGRDLQREGLTDTQYF.